The 3 T cell receptor beta chains in this list originate from one sample, sequenced in a study of blood T cell repertoires in COVID-19. Produced via immunoSEQ multiplex PCR; TCRdb's table is partial and in-frame only. The data show about 300,000 clones, with 89% seen just once and approximately 5.5% held by the top ten. Sequencing was carried out using PBMCs or T cells enriched from blood (not recorded which). All receptors derive from a man between 60 and 75 years old who had recovered from COVID-19.

This clone was picked up a small number of times. The genes are TRBV5-4 and TRBJ2-7, with 8 bases aligning to TRBD2. The germline gives CDR1 SGHNT, CDR2 YYREEE (reference sequence). Unmatched junction bases numbered 6, after V lost 1 base and J lost 6 bases. The CDR3 is 14 residues long. The CDR3 DNA reads TGTGCCAGCAGCTTGTCAGGACTAGCTACCGAGCAGTACTTC. Its protein is CASSLSGLATEQYF.

In regard to this clone: The same CDR3 also results from other DNA sequences found in this sample. The chain joins TRBV29-1 to TRBJ2-2; TRBD1 aligns across 9 bases. Losses at the gene ends were 4 bases for V and 3 bases for J; bases not matched to a gene: 0. The length of the CDR3 is 13 residues. Germline loops: CDR1 SQVTM, CDR2 ANQGSEA. CDR3 in DNA: TGCAGCGTTGGGGACAGGGACACCGGGGAGCTGTTTTTT. It specifies CSVGDRDTGELFF.

This chain links TRBV28 with TRBJ2-3; 11 nucleotides match TRBD2. Germline CDR1 is MDHEN and CDR2 is SYDVKM. This CDR3 is built from 16 residues. Trimming took 6 bases from V and 3 from J; bases not matched to a gene: 8. CDR3 in amino acids: CASRALSGRGTDTQYF. CDR3 sequence (DNA): TGTGCCAGCAGAGCTCTTAGCGGGAGGGGGACAGATACGCAGTATTTT. The whole variable domain, filled in from reference TRBV28 and TRBJ2-3, reads DVKVTQSSRYLVKRTGEKVFLECVQDMDHENMFWYRQDPGLGLRLIYFSYDVKMKEKGDIPEGYSVSREKKERFSLILESASTNQTSMYLCASRALSGRGTDTQYFGPGTRLTVL.